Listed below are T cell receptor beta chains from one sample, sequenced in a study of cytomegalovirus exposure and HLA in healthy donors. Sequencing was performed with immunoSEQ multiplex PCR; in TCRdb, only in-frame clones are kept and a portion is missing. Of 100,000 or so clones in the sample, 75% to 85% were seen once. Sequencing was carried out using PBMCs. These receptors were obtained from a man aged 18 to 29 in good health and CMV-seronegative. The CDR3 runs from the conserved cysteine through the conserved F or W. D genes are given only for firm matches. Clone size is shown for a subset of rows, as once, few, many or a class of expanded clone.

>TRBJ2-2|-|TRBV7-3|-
TGTGCCAGCAGCCCCGCAGCGGGCACCGGGGAGCTGTTTTTT
CASSPAAGTGELFF
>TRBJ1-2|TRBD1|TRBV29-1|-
TGCAGCGCCCCCGGACAGGCGGGCTATGGCTACACCTTC
CSAPGQAGYGYTF
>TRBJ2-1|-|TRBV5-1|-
TGCGCCAGCAGCTTGGTAGCTAGCCTATACAATGAGCAGTTCTTC
CASSLVASLYNEQFF
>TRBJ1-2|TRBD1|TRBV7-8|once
TGTGCCAGCAGCCCCGGACAGGGTTTAAACTATGGCTACACCTTC
CASSPGQGLNYGYTF
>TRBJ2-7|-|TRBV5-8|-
TGTGCCAGCAGCAAGGAGACCGTTACCTACGAGCAGTACTTC
CASSKETVTYEQYF
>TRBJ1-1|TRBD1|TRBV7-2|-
TGTGCCAGCAGCCCGTCGACAGGGGCTGAAGCTTTCTTT
CASSPSTGAEAFF
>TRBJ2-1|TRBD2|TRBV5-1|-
TGCGCCAGCAGCCCTGGGACTAGCGGGAGCACAGGTGAGCAGTTCTTC
CASSPGTSGSTGEQFF
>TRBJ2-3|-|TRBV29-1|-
TGCAGCGTTGACTCGGATACGCAGTATTTT
CSVDSDTQYF
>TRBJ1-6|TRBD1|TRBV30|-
TGTGCCTGGAGTCCGCAGGGGGCATCACCCCTCCACTTT
CAWSPQGASPLHF
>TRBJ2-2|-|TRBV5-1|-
TGCGCCAGCAGCTTGGCGAACGCGGTGACCGGGGAGCTGTTTTTT
CASSLANAVTGELFF
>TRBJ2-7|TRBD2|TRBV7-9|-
TGTTCCAGCAGCTTAGTAAGCGGGAGGGCCTACGAGCAGTACTTC
CSSSLVSGRAYEQYF
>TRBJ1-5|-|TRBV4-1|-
TGCGCCAGCAGCCCTTACAGTAATATCCAGCCCCAGCATTTT
CASSPYSNIQPQHF
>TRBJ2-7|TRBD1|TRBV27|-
TGTGCCAGCAGTTCGCGGACAGGGCGCGAGCAGTACTTC
CASSSRTGREQYF
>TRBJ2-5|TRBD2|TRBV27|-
TGTGCCAGCAGTCCCGGGACTAGCGGGAGTTTAAAGACCCAGTACTTC
CASSPGTSGSLKTQYF
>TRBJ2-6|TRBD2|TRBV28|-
TGTGCCAGCAGTTCCGAGCGGGAGGGGGACTCTGGGGCCAACGTCCTGACTTTC
CASSSEREGDSGANVLTF
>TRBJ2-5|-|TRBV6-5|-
TGTGCCAGCAGTTACGATATGTCAGATCAAGAGACCCAGTACTTC
CASSYDMSDQETQYF
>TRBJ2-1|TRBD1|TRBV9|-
TGTGCCAGCAGCCCCGGGACAGGGCACAATGAGCAGTTCTTC
CASSPGTGHNEQFF
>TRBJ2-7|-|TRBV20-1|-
TGCAGTGCTAGCGGGAGATACGAGCAGTACTTC
CSASGRYEQYF
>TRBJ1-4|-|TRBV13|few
TGTGCCAGCAGCCCGAGCGGCGCCCAGGTGAATGAAAAACTGTTTTTT
CASSPSGAQVNEKLFF
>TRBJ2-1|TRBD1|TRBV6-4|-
TGTGCCAGCAGTGCCCGACAGGGGGATTACAATGAGCAGTTCTTC
CASSARQGDYNEQFF
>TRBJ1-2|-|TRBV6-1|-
TGTGCCAGCAGCCCCCCCCCAGGTTCAAACTATGGCTACACCTTC
CASSPPPGSNYGYTF
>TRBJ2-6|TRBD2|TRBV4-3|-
TGCGCCAGCAGCCAAACAGGGTCTGAAACTAGCGGGAGGCCTTCTGGGGCCAACGTCCTGACTTTC
CASSQTGSETSGRPSGANVLTF
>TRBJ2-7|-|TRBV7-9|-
TGTGCCAGCAGCTTGGGAGTCTCCGAGCAGTACTTC
CASSLGVSEQYF
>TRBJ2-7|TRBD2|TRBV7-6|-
TGTGCCAGCAGCTTAGCCGGCCCGGGACTAGCTTACGAGCAGTACTTC
CASSLAGPGLAYEQYF
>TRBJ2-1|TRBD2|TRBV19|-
TGTGCCAGTAGTCGTAGCGGGAGTGTCGATGAGCAGTTCTTC
CASSRSGSVDEQFF
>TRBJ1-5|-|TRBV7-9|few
TGTTCCAGCAGCTTAGCGTCGAAGGGGCAGCCCCAGCATTTT
CSSSLASKGQPQHF
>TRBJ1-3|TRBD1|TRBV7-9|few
TGTGCCAGCAGCTTACGGGGACAGACCTCTGGAAACACCATATATTTT
CASSLRGQTSGNTIYF
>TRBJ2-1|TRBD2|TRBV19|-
TGTGCCAGTATGGGAGGGAGGAGTAGAAATGAGCAGTTCTTC
CASMGGRSRNEQFF
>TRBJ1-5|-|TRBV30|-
TGTGCCTGGAGTCCTCGGGACATAAATCAGCCCCAGCATTTT
CAWSPRDINQPQHF
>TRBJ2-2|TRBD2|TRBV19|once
TGTGCCAGCAAACTCTGGCCCGGGACTAGCGGACTCGGGGAGCTGTTTTTT
CASKLWPGTSGLGELFF
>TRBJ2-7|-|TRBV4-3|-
TGCGCCAGCAGCCAAGATAACTACGCCCTCTTCGAGCAGTACTTC
CASSQDNYALFEQYF
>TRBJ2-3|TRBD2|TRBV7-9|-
TGTGCCAGCAGCTTGAGTTTGCTAGCGGAGATAGATACGCAGTATTTT
CASSLSLLAEIDTQYF
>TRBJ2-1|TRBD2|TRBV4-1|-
TGCGCCAGCACGCGGGAGGGCCGCCACAATGAGCAGTTCTTC
CASTREGRHNEQFF
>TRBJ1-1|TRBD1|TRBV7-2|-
TGTGCCAGCAGTCGGGACAGGGGGAACACTGAAGCTTTCTTT
CASSRDRGNTEAFF
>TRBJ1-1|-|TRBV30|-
TGTGCCTGGAGTTTGGGGCAGAACACTGAAGCTTTCTTT
CAWSLGQNTEAFF
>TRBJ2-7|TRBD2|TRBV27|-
TGTGCCAGCAGTTCCCGGACTAGCGGGAGGAAACCCTACGAGCAGTACTTC
CASSSRTSGRKPYEQYF
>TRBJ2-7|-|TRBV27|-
TGTGCGACGTGGAGCTCCTACGAGCAGTACTTC
CATWSSYEQYF
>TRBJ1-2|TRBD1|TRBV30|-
TGTGCCTGGAGTGGGGGGACAGGGTATGGCTACACCTTC
CAWSGGTGYGYTF
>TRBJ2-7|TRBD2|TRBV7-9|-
TGTGCCAGCAGCCTAACCGCTACTAGCGTCGCCTACGAGCAGTACTTC
CASSLTATSVAYEQYF
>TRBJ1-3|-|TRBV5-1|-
TGCGCCAGCAGCTCGACAGCTTTCTCTGGAAACACCATATATTTT
CASSSTAFSGNTIYF
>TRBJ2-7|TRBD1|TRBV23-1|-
TGCGCCGGGAGGGACAGGGGGCCCTACGAGCAGTACTTC
CAGRDRGPYEQYF
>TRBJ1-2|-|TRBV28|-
TGTGCCAGCAGTTTATGGGGTAGGGGGACTAACTATGGCTACACCTTC
CASSLWGRGTNYGYTF
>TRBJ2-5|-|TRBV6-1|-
TGTGCCAGCAGGAGGACAGTGGAAGAGACCCAGTACTTC
CASRRTVEETQYF
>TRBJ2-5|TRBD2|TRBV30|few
TGTGCCTGGAGTGTACTAGCGGGAGGGGGAGAGACCCAGTACTTC
CAWSVLAGGGETQYF
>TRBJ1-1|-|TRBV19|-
TGTGCCAGTGGTGATAAAGGGGGTCTCACTGAAGCTTTCTTT
CASGDKGGLTEAFF
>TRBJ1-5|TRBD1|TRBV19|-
TGTGCCACCCAATCCGGGACAGTCAATCAGCCCCAGCATTTT
CATQSGTVNQPQHF
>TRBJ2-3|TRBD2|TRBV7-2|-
TGTGCCAGCAGCCCCTTGCAACTAGCGGGTGGGGATACGCAGTATTTT
CASSPLQLAGGDTQYF
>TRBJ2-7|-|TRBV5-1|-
TGCGCCAGCAGCTTGGGGTTAGCCAACGAGCAGTACTTC
CASSLGLANEQYF
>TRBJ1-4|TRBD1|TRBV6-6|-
TGTGCCAGCAGGGACAGGGCGGATGGGGAGGGCCTGTTTTTT
CASRDRADGEGLFF
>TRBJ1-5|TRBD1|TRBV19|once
TGTGCCACCGCTGACAGGGATGATCAGCCCCAGCATTTT
CATADRDDQPQHF
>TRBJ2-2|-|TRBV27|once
TGTGCCAACAGATTAGCGGTTGTGAACACCGGGGAGCTGTTTTTT
CANRLAVVNTGELFF
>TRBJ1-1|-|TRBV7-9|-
TGTGCCAGCAGTCCCCGACGGGAGAACACTGAAGCTTTCTTT
CASSPRRENTEAFF
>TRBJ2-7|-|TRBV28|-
TGTGCCAGCAGACATAGGGGGACCGAGCAGTACTTC
CASRHRGTEQYF
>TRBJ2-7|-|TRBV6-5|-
TGTGCCAGCAGTTACTCCTCAGGGCACTACGAGCAGTACTTC
CASSYSSGHYEQYF
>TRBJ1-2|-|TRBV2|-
TGTGCCAGCAGCCCCCGGTTTTTCTATGGCTACACCTTC
CASSPRFFYGYTF
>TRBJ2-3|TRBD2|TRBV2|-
TGTGCCAGCAGTGATAACCCGGGACTAGCGGGGGGGACCACAGATACGCAGTATTTT
CASSDNPGLAGGTTDTQYF
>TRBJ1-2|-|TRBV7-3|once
TGTGCCAGCAGCTTAACAAGAATTCCACAAAACAACTATGGCTACACCTTC
CASSLTRIPQNNYGYTF
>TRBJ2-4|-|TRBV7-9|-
TGTGCCAGCAGCCCAACCGTGGGGGCGCGGCCCAGCTTTCAGTACTTC
CASSPTVGARPSFQYF
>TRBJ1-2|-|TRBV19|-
TGTGCCAGTAGTATCACCGGGACGGACAGAAACACCTTC
CASSITGTDRNTF